This T cell receptor beta chain was found in a study of T cells in Graves' hyperthyroidism and ophthalmopathy. RNA transcripts provided the source from which TCR beta CDR3 regions were amplified. Using the HTBI primer set, a first-round RT-PCR was run on the TCR CDR3. MiXCR was run by TCRdb on the multiplex PCR reads, yielding one entry per CDR3 protein. Found here are approximately 360,000 distinct CDR3 sequences, around 14% of them singletons; the top ten hold about a quarter. The germline V and J ends were trimmed by 2 bases and 0 bases, with 9 bases remaining between them. Germline loops: CDR1 SEHNR, CDR2 FQNEAQ (reference sequence). The CDR3 extends over 15 amino acids. Diagnosis of hyperthyroidism was new in patients aged 18 to 65, and its duration was under 2 months.

The sequencing sample was made of blood. V gene TRBV7-9 combines with J gene TRBJ2-3; TRBD2 might be the D (6 bases). This TCR was sampled from a young woman with Graves' hyperthyroidism that later progressed to Graves' ophthalmopathy. The CDR3 protein is CASSLMAGSTDTQYF. As DNA, the CDR3 is TGTGCCAGCAGCTTAATGGCGGGGAGCACAGATACGCAGTATTTT.